This T cell receptor beta chain comes out of a study of blood T cell repertoires in COVID-19. Study as a whole: PBMCs, B-cell-depleted T cells, or T cells were the source of the cDNA or gDNA that made up the material.

Germline lookup yields CDR1 ENHRY and CDR2 SYGVKD. This CDR3 comprises 14 residues. Deletions cut 8 bases from V and 5 bases from J, with 18 bases between. Under the authors' procedure: For nucleated cells, counts were estimated from reference gene primer amplification. Profiled with immunoSEQ multiplex PCR; TCRdb holds only in-frame clones, not every one. V and J calls and clone size are given by that table; D and trimming were obtained from the DNA. The profile shows approximately 150,000 clones, about 86% of them singletons. The chain recombines TRBV10-3 with TRBJ2-5, with D maybe TRBD1 (6 bases). Sample: peripheral blood. The TCR was taken from a woman older than 75 with acute or convalescent COVID-19. DNA for the CDR3: TGTGCCATCGGTCCATCAGGGGTGAGGGAGACCCAGTACTTC. Translation gives CAIGPSGVRETQYF.